This T cell receptor beta chain derives from a study of T cells in Graves' hyperthyroidism and ophthalmopathy (dated by TCRdb to the late 2010s). About the full investigation: Peripheral blood samples were taken at the time of initial diagnosis, prior to any treatment. TCR Vbeta CDR3 sequencing of approximately 140 peripheral blood samples (over 40 ophthalmopathy, about 80 hyperthyroidism and around 17 progressor patients) is reported in the paper. Once sampling was done, hyperthyroidism patients were given methimazole at a starting dose of 30 mg daily, whereas ophthalmopathy patients were given high-dose intravenous methylprednisolone. In about six Graves' hyperthyroidism patients, the study also compared T-cell repertoires from thyroid tissue with T-cell repertoires from blood. Prospective prediction of ophthalmopathy was tested in an independent validation cohort consisting of roughly 19 hyperthyroidism patients and about 17 patients who later progressed to ophthalmopathy. TCR V-J signatures able to tell the groups apart were searched for in a discovery cohort of 100 patients, of whom about 40 had Graves' ophthalmopathy and 57 had stable Graves' hyperthyroidism. For training and testing, the 100 or so patients in the discovery cohort were randomly divided in a 7:3 ratio.

About this clonotype itself: This receptor's antigen is unknown. Within one base of it there is no much larger clone, and no base qualities were kept.

Amplification of TCR beta CDR3 regions was carried out from RNA transcripts. The first round of RT-PCR for the TCR CDR3 was performed with the HTBI primer set and the Qiagen OneStep RT-PCR kit. Libraries were constructed in a second round of multiplex PCR, after which size selection and purification were performed. The libraries were sequenced on an Illumina HiSeq2000 using paired-end 100 bp reads. On the study's bioinformatics: SOAPnuke was used to process the raw data, removing reads that contained adapters or uncalled bases, had a mean Phred below 15, or lacked an exact match to the constant primer or identifier. High-quality paired reads were merged using COPE v1.2.5, and each unique nucleotide sequence was defined as a clonotype. Clonotypes were aligned to IMGT TRBV, TRBD and TRBJ reference segments using MiTCR v1.1. The analysis was restricted to V-J combinations with a frequency above 0.0001, which together covered roughly 99% of the repertoires. The TCS score was defined as F50 (clonal expansion) divided by E x V (chaos), with BLOSUM62-based TCRdist calculated between CDR3 peptides within each V-J. Welch's t-statistics and random forest reduced roughly 500 V-J features to 13, which were used in a naive Bayes classifier (R e1071). Using fastp at Q25 and MiXCR, TCRdb reprocessed the public reads and kept productive beta chains. Rows are unified per CDR3 protein, each entry keeping the most common DNA and genes. TCRdb's processing, not the authors' own work, is the source of the V and J calls. Counted in this sample were 300,000 to 450,000 distinct CDR3 sequences; around a quarter of them appeared once. Jointly, the top ten make up around 70% of the sample.

The paper as a whole reports these results and caveats: Most expanded thyroid clonotypes (frequency above 0.001) were also detected in blood, suggesting blood repertoires may reflect thyroid immune responses. During validation, the model predicted progression to ophthalmopathy a median of roughly six months ahead of onset, with almost 71% sensitivity and 72% to 80% specificity. Sample size was not statistically predetermined, and investigators were not blinded to group allocation. A 13 V-J signature model separated ophthalmopathy from stable hyperthyroidism, with approximately 86% sensitivity and around 84% specificity in cross-validation and 80%/75% in testing.

A patient counted as having stable Graves' hyperthyroidism if no progression to ophthalmopathy occurred over 18 months of follow-up. The hyperthyroidism patients were between 18 and 65 years old and newly diagnosed, with a disease duration of less than 2 months. The study excluded patients with uncontrolled infections, other autoimmune diseases, pregnancy or lactation. Diagnoses were based on clinical symptoms, serum thyroxine and TRAb, thyroid ultrasound and orbital computed tomography. Ficoll-Paque density gradient centrifugation was used to isolate PBMCs from 9.5 to 10 ml of fresh peripheral blood. Total RNA was extracted using Trizol reagent, and RNA quality was assessed on an Agilent 2100 Bioanalyzer. Between the V and J ends, shortened by 1 base and 5 bases respectively, the junction contains 8 bases. There are 13 amino acids in the CDR3, from cysteine to phenylalanine inclusive. Only CDR3 DNA is held: 39 bases, read in frame from base 1. The germline V gene encodes CDR1 SNHLY and CDR2 FYNNEI.

The sequencing sample was made of blood. The clonotype comes from a man aged 50-60 years with Graves' hyperthyroidism. The chain joins TRBV2 to TRBJ1-1, with the D segment identity uncertain. The CDR3 protein: CASSEGWGTEAFF. DNA sequence: TGTGCCAGCAGTGAAGGCTGGGGAACTGAAGCTTTCTTT.